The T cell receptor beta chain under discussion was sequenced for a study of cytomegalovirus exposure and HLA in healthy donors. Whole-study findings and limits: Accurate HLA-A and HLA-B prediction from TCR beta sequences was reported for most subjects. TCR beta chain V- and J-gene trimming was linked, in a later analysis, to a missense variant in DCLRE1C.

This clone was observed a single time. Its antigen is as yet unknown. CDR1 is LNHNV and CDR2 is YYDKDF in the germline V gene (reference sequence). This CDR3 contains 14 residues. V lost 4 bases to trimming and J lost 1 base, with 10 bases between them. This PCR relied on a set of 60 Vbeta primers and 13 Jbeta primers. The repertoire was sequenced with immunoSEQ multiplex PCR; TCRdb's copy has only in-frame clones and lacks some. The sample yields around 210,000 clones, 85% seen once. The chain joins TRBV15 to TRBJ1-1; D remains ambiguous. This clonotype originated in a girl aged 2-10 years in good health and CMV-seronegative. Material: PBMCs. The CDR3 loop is CATSTYAGNTEAFF. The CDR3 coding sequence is TGTGCCACCAGCACATATGCAGGGAACACTGAAGCTTTCTTT.